This T cell receptor beta chain was sequenced during a study of PD-1 blockade in classical Hodgkin lymphoma. Sequencing was performed with immunoSEQ multiplex PCR; in TCRdb, only in-frame clones are kept and a portion is missing. Of about 14,000 clones listed, 80% to 90% were seen once; the top ten hold about 15%. This clone has only one observation. Specified time point: cycle 4 day 1 (C4D1), after 6 weeks of nivolumab. Brentuximab vedotin exposure varied among the patients, all of whom had relapsed after autologous stem cell transplantation. Best responses included complete response and partial response; otherwise, the best response was progressive disease. Germline V gene sequence: CDR1 MNHEY, CDR2 SVGAGI. This CDR3 spans 14 amino acids. V was shortened by 2 bases and J by 2 bases, with 7 bases between the two germline ends.

Sequences were derived from peripheral blood mononuclear cells (PBMCs), sampled before the fourth cycle of nivolumab. This chain links TRBV6-5 with TRBJ2-1; TRBD2 is a possible D gene (6 bases). The clonotype originates from a human donor with classical Hodgkin lymphoma. The CDR3 region has the DNA TGTGCCAGCAGTTACGGGGAGGCCTACAATGAGCAGTTCTTC. This sequence encodes CASSYGEAYNEQFF.